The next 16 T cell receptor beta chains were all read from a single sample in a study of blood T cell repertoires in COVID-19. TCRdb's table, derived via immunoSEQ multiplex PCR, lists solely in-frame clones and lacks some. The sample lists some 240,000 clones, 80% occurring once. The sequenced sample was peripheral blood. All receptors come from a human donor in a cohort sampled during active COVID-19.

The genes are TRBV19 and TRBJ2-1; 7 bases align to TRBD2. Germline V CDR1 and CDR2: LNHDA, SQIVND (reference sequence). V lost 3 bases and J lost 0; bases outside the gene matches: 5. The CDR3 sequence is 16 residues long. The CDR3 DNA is TGTGCCAGTAGTATTGTTAGGACTAGCTCCTACAATGAGCAGTTCTTC. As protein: CASSIVRTSSYNEQFF.

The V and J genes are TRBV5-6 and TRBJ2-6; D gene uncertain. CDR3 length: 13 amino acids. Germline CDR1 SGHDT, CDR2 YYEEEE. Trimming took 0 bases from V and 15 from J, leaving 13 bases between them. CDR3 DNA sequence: TGTGCCAGCAGCTTGGTTTCGGAGCCCTACCTGACTTTC. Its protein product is CASSLVSEPYLTF.

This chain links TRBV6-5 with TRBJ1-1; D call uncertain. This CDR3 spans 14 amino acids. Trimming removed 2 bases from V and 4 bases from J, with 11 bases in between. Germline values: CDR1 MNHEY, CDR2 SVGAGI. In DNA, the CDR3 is TGTGCCAGCAGTTACACTGACATGAGCACTGAAGCTTTCTTT. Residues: CASSYTDMSTEAFF.

CDR3 residues: CASSTQDAGTGDEQYF. In DNA, the CDR3 is TGTGCCAGCAGTACCCAGGACGCCGGGACAGGGGACGAGCAGTACTTC. J is TRBJ2-7 and V is TRBV27; the match to TRBD1 covers 10 bases. V was clipped by 5 bases and J by 5 bases; unmatched bases: 12. Germline V lookup: CDR1 MNHEY, CDR2 SMNVEV (reference sequence). This CDR3 has 16 residues.

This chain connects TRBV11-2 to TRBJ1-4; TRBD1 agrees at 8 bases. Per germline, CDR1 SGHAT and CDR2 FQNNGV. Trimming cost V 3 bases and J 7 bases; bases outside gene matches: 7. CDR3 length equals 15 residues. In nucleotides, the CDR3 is TGTGCCAGCAGCTTCCGGGGACAGGCGAGTGAAAAACTGTTTTTT. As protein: CASSFRGQASEKLFF.

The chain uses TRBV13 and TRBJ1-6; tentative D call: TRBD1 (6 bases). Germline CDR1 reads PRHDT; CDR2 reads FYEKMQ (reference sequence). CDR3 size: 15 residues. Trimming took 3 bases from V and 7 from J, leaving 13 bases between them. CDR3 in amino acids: CASSFRTGKNSPLHF. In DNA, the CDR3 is TGTGCCAGCAGCTTTCGCACAGGGAAAAATTCACCCCTCCACTTT.

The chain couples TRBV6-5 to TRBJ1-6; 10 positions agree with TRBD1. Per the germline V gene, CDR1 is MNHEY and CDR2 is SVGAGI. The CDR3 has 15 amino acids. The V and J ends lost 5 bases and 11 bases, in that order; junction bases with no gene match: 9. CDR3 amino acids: CASSPDRGRETPLHF. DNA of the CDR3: TGTGCCAGCAGTCCCGACAGGGGGCGAGAGACACCCCTCCACTTT.

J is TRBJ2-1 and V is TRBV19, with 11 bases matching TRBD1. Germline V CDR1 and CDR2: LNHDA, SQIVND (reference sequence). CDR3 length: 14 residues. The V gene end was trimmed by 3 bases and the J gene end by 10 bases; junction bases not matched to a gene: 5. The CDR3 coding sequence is TGTGCCAGTAGTATGGGACAGGGGGGACGGGAGCAGTTCTTC. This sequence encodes CASSMGQGGREQFF.

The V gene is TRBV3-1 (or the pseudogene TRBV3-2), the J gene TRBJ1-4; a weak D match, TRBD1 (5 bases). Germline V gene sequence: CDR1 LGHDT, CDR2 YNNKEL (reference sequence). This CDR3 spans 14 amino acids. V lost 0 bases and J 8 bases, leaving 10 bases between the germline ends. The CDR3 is CASSQDGAGEKLFF. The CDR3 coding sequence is TGTGCCAGCAGCCAAGATGGGGCGGGAGAAAAACTGTTTTTT.

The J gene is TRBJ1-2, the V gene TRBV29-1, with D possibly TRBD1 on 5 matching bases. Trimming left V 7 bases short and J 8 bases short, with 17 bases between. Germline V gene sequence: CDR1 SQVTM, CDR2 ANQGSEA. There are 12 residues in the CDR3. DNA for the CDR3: TGCAGCGGGGGGGAGGGCGGATTGGGCTACACCTTC. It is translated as CSGGEGGLGYTF. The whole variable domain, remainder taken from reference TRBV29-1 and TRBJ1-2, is SAVISQKPSRDICQRGTSLTIQCQVDSQVTMMFWYRQQPGQSLTLIATANQGSEATYESGFVIDKFPISRPNLTFSTLTVSNMSPEDSSIYLCSGGEGGLGYTFGSGTRLTVV.

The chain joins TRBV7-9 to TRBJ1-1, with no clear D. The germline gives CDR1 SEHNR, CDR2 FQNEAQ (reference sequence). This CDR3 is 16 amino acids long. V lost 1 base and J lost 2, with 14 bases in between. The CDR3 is CASSLVRGIGNTEAFF. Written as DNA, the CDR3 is TGTGCCAGCAGCTTAGTCCGGGGAATCGGTAACACTGAAGCTTTCTTT.

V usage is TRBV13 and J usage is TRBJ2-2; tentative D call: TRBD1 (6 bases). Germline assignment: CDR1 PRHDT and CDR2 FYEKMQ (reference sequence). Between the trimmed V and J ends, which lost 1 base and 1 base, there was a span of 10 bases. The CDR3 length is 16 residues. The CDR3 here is CASSLDVTGNTGELFF. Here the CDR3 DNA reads TGTGCCAGCAGCTTAGATGTGACAGGGAACACCGGGGAGCTGTTTTTT.

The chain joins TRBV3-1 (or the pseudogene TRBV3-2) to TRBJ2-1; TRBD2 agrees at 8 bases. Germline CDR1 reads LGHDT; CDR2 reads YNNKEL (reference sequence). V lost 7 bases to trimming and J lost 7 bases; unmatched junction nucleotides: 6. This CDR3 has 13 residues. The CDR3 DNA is TGTGCCAGCATTCGGGAGGGCCAAAATGAGCAGTTCTTC. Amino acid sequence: CASIREGQNEQFF.

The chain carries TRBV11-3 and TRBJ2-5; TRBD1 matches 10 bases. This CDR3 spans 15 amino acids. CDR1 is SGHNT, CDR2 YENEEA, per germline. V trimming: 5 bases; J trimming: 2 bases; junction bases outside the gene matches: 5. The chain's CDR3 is CASSGRDRGQETQYF. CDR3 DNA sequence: TGTGCCAGCAGCGGGCGGGACAGGGGACAAGAGACCCAGTACTTC.

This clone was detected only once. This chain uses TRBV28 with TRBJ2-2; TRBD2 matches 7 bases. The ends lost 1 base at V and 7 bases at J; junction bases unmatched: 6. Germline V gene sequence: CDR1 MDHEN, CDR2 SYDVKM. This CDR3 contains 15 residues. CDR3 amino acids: CASSLFAGVDGELFF. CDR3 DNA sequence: TGTGCCAGCAGTTTATTTGCGGGAGTGGACGGGGAGCTGTTTTTT. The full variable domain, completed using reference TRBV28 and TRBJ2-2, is DVKVTQSSRYLVKRTGEKVFLECVQDMDHENMFWYRQDPGLGLRLIYFSYDVKMKEKGDIPEGYSVSREKKERFSLILESASTNQTSMYLCASSLFAGVDGELFFGEGSRLTVL.

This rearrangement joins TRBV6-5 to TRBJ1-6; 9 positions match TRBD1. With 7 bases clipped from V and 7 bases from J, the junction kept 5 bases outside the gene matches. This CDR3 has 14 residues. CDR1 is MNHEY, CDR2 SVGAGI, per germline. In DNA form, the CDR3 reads TGTGCCAGCAAATTCGGACAGGGGAATTCACCCCTCCACTTT. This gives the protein CASKFGQGNSPLHF.